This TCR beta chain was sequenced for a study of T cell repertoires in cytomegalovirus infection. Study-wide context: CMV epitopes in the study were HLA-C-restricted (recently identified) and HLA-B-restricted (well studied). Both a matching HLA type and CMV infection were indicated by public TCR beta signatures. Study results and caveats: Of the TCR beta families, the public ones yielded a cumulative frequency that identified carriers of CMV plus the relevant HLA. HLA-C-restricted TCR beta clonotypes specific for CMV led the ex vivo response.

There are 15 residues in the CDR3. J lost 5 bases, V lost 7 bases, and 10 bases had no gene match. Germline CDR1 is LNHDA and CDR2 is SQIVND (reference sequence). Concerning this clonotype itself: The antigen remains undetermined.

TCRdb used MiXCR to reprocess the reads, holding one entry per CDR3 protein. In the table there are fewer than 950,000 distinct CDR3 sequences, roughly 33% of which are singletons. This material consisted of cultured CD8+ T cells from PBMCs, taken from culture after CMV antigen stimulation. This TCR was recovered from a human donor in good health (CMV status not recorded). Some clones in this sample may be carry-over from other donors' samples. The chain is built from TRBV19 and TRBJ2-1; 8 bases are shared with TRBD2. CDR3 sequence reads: CASTHGGLGDNEQFF. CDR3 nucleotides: TGTGCCAGTACCCATGGGGGACTAGGAGACAATGAGCAGTTCTTC.